There are a few counts of the clone carrying this T cell receptor beta chain. Its antigen remains unknown. This record comes from a study of memory CD4+ T cells and cytomegalovirus serostatus. Study at large: This sample comes from healthy Belgian adults, several CMV seropositive, 24 seronegative.

Points from the study as a whole: CD4+ memory repertoires contained about two fifths of the 164 reported CMV TCRbeta sequences.

The sort gate was single viable CD3+CD4+CD8-CD45RO+ cells for memory CD4+ T cells. Donors' CMV status reflects serum IgG against pp150, pp28, p38, p52. Libraries were prepared by immunoSEQ multiplex PCR; TCRdb keeps only in-frame clonotypes and omits some of them. The table includes about 58,000 clones, around 82% detected once. The CDR3 has 16 amino acids. V was pared by 3 bases and J by 0 bases, with 10 bases of the junction left unmatched. Per the germline V gene, CDR1 is GTSNPN and CDR2 is SVGIG (reference sequence). Sequencing was performed on memory CD4+ T cells from blood. This sequence originates from an adult in good health and CMV-seronegative. Some clones in this sample may be carry-over from other donors' samples. V and J are TRBV30 and TRBJ2-5; 7 bases agree with TRBD1. CDR3 coding DNA: TGTGCCTGGAGGCCTTCGGGACAGTGGTACCAAGAGACCCAGTACTTC. It is translated as CAWRPSGQWYQETQYF.